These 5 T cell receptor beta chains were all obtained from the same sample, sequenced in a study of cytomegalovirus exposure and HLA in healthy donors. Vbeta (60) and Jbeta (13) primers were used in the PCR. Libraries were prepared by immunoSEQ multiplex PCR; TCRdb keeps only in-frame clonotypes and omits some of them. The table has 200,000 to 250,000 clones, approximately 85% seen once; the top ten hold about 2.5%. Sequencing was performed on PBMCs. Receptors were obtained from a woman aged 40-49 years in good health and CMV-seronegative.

The CDR3 region has the DNA TGTGCCAGCTCCGCGGGACAGACAGGCAATCAGCCCCAGCATTTT. As protein: CASSAGQTGNQPQHF. The V call is TRBV18, the J call TRBJ1-5, with 7 bases identical to TRBD1. The J segment lost 2 bases and the V segment lost 6 bases, leaving 7 bases of the junction unmatched. From germline, CDR1 is KGHSH and CDR2 LQKENI. The CDR3 is 15 amino acids.

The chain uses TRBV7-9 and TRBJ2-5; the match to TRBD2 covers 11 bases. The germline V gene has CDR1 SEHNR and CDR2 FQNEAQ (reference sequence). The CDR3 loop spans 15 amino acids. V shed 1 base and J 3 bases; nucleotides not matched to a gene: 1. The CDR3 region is CASSLVGLAEETQYF. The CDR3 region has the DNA TGTGCCAGCAGCTTAGTGGGACTAGCGGAAGAGACCCAGTACTTC.

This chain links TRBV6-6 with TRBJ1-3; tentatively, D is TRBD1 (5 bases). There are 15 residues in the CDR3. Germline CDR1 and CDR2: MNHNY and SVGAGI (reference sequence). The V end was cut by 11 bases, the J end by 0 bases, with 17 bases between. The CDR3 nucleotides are TGTGCCGGGAGGGGAGCCCCTGGCTCTGGAAACACCATATATTTT. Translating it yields CAGRGAPGSGNTIYF.

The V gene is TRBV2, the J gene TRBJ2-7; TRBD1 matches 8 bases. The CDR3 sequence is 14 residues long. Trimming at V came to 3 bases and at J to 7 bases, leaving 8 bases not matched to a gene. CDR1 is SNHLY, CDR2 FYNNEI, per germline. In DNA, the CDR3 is TGTGCCAGCAGTGATGGAACAGGGGGGATAGAGCAGTACTTC. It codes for CASSDGTGGIEQYF.

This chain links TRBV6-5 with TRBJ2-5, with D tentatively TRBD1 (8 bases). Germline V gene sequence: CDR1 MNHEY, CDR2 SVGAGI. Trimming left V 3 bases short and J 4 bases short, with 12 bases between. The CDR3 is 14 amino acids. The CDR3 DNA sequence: TGTGCCAGCAGTTATAACAGGGGGGGAGAGACCCAGTACTTC. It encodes CASSYNRGGETQYF.